The rows below give T cell receptor beta chains drawn from one sample of a study of cytotoxic CD8 clonotypes in ibrutinib-treated CLL. Sequencing used immunoSEQ multiplex PCR; TCRdb keeps in-frame clones, though not all of them. The profile shows a few hundred thousand clones, almost 80% of them singletons. Sequenced here: PBMCs, sampled before ibrutinib treatment. The receptors stem from a human donor with chronic lymphocytic leukemia. Each CDR3 is given with its conserved first and last residue. D genes are given only for firm matches. Clone size is not always given. Where it is, it says once, few, many or a class for expanded clones.

CDR3 DNA	CDR3 protein	D gene	J gene	V gene	clone size
TGTGCCAGCAGTGGACAACAGGGTGCAGACTATGGCTACACCTTC	CASSGQQGADYGYTF	NA	TRBJ1-2	TRBV6-1	NA
TGTGCTAGCAGCTTACGGGAACACTACGAGCAGTACTTC	CASSLREHYEQYF	NA	TRBJ2-7	TRBV7-7	few
TGTGCCAGCAGCTTCCGGGGCGTGAGTCCCACAGATACGCAGTATTTT	CASSFRGVSPTDTQYF	NA	TRBJ2-3	TRBV5-8	NA
TGTGCCAGCAGTGTGGGAGGCACAGATACGCAGTATTTT	CASSVGGTDTQYF	NA	TRBJ2-3	TRBV5-4	NA
TGTGCCAGTAGTATTTCGATAGCGGGAGTTACCGGGGAGCTGTTTTTT	CASSISIAGVTGELFF	TRBD2	TRBJ2-2	TRBV19	once
TGTGCCAGCAGCCCTCTGAGCGGGGTGGAGCCCGGGGAGCTGTTTTTT	CASSPLSGVEPGELFF	TRBD2	TRBJ2-2	TRBV14	NA
TGCGCCAGCAACTTAAACACAAATAGCCCCTCATCCTACAATGAGCAGTTCTTC	CASNLNTNSPSSYNEQFF	NA	TRBJ2-1	TRBV4-1	NA
TGCGCCAGCAGTCAAAATCAGCCCCAGCATTTT	CASSQNQPQHF	NA	TRBJ1-5	TRBV10-1	NA
TGTGCCAGCGGAGGCGGGGTTGATGGAGAGACCCAGTACTTC	CASGGGVDGETQYF	NA	TRBJ2-5	TRBV2	NA
TGTGCCAGCAGCTCCCCCGGGGGGACTTACAATGAGCAGTTCTTC	CASSSPGGTYNEQFF	TRBD2	TRBJ2-1	TRBV7-9	NA
TGCAGCGTTGAACATAACAGGTTTTCGACTAGCACAGATACGCAGTATTTT	CSVEHNRFSTSTDTQYF	NA	TRBJ2-3	TRBV29-1	NA
TGTGCCAGCAGTTTATCAGGAGCCGGGACAGGGGGGATTCAGTTCGGTGAAAAACTGTTTTTT	CASSLSGAGTGGIQFGEKLFF	TRBD1	TRBJ1-4	TRBV27	NA
TGTGCCAGCACCGGCGGCAGGGGGGCCACCGGGGAGCTGTTTTTT	CASTGGRGATGELFF	NA	TRBJ2-2	TRBV7-6	NA
TGTGCCAGCAGCTTAGGGTATTACAATGAGCAGTTCTTC	CASSLGYYNEQFF	NA	TRBJ2-1	TRBV11-2	NA
TGTGCCATCAGTGAGCAAACAGAGAGCTCTGGAAACACCATATATTTT	CAISEQTESSGNTIYF	NA	TRBJ1-3	TRBV10-3	NA
TGTGCCAGCTCACCGGCCGGGGCGGACACTGAAGCTTTCTTT	CASSPAGADTEAFF	NA	TRBJ1-1	TRBV18	few
TGTGCCAGCAGTTATAGCTTAGGGGAGACCCAGTACTTC	CASSYSLGETQYF	NA	TRBJ2-5	TRBV28	NA
TGCAGCGTTGACCGGCGGGAGGGCCAAGATGAGCAGTTCTTC	CSVDRREGQDEQFF	TRBD2	TRBJ2-1	TRBV29-1	NA
TGTGCTCGGGACACCGGATCGGACGAGCAGTACTTC	CARDTGSDEQYF	NA	TRBJ2-7	TRBV30	NA
TGTGCCAGCAGCTTTTCAGGGAGCGGGAGAACAGATACGCAGTATTTT	CASSFSGSGRTDTQYF	TRBD2	TRBJ2-3	TRBV7-9	few
TGTGCCTGGAGTGCCCTAGAAAATAGCGGGATCACAGATACGCAGTATTTT	CAWSALENSGITDTQYF	TRBD2	TRBJ2-3	TRBV30	once
TGTGCCAGTCGGGAGAGCTCCTACAATGAGCAGTTCTTC	CASRESSYNEQFF	NA	TRBJ2-1	TRBV19	NA
TGTGCCAGCAGCCAAGACAGGGTCCAAGAGACCCAGTACTTC	CASSQDRVQETQYF	TRBD1	TRBJ2-5	TRBV6-5	NA
TGCGCCAGCAGCCAGGGCGGGAGGACGGGGTCTGGGCAGTACTTC	CASSQGGRTGSGQYF	TRBD2	TRBJ2-7	TRBV4-1	NA
TGTGCCAGCAGCTCAGCACTGATTTCCTACGAGCAGTACTTC	CASSSALISYEQYF	NA	TRBJ2-7	TRBV7-2	few
TGTGCCAGCATCTCCCGGGACTACAGCACAGATACGCAGTATTTT	CASISRDYSTDTQYF	TRBD2	TRBJ2-3	TRBV6-1	NA
TGTGCCAGCAGCCCTAGAGTGACGAGCTCCTACGAGCAGTACTTC	CASSPRVTSSYEQYF	NA	TRBJ2-7	TRBV7-2	few
TGTGCCAGCAGCTTTAGCGCATCCTCTGGAAACACCATATATTTT	CASSFSASSGNTIYF	NA	TRBJ1-3	TRBV7-2	NA
TGTGCCAGCAGCCCATACAGGGGGCGTGAGCAGTACTTC	CASSPYRGREQYF	TRBD1	TRBJ2-7	TRBV11-3	few
TGTGCCAGCAGCCTCGGACCAGGGGGGGGCTACACCTTC	CASSLGPGGGYTF	TRBD1	TRBJ1-2	TRBV14	NA
TGTGCCAGCAGCAAACTTCCGGGACTAGCGGGAGGAAGTGAGCAGTTCTTC	CASSKLPGLAGGSEQFF	TRBD2	TRBJ2-1	TRBV7-6	NA
TGTGCCAGCAGCCGCCAGGGGGCGTATCAACAAGAGACCCAGTACTTC	CASSRQGAYQQETQYF	TRBD1	TRBJ2-5	TRBV5-4	NA
TGCGCCAGCAGCGAGGGAGATTCAACCGGGGAGCTGTTTTTT	CASSEGDSTGELFF	NA	TRBJ2-2	TRBV5-1	NA
TGTGCCAGCAGCAGAGGCTCTGGAAACACCATATATTTT	CASSRGSGNTIYF	NA	TRBJ1-3	TRBV14	NA
TGTGCCAGCAGCTTCCCTAACACCGGGGAGCTGTTTTTT	CASSFPNTGELFF	NA	TRBJ2-2	TRBV7-9	NA
TGTGCCAGCAGCCTCGGACAGGGTGTACCCTACGAGCAGTACTTC	CASSLGQGVPYEQYF	TRBD1	TRBJ2-7	TRBV7-9	NA
TGTGCCTGGAGCGCTACCGGGACTAGCCTTTACGAGCAGTACTTC	CAWSATGTSLYEQYF	TRBD2	TRBJ2-7	TRBV30	NA
TGTGCCAGCAGTTTCGGTACGGCCTACGAGCAGTACTTC	CASSFGTAYEQYF	NA	TRBJ2-7	TRBV28	NA
TGCGCCAGCAGCTGGGGGACTAGCGGCAACGAGCAGTACTTC	CASSWGTSGNEQYF	TRBD2	TRBJ2-7	TRBV5-1	NA
TGTGCCAGCAGTTCCTTCGCCCGGCTAGCGGGATTGAACACCGGGGAGCTGTTTTTT	CASSSFARLAGLNTGELFF	TRBD2	TRBJ2-2	TRBV28	NA
TGTGCCAGCAGAAAAGCGGGGTCCTACGAGCAGTACTTC	CASRKAGSYEQYF	TRBD2	TRBJ2-7	TRBV6-5	NA
TGTGCCAGCTCATCCACTCGTACGGAAAACTATGGCTACACCTTC	CASSSTRTENYGYTF	NA	TRBJ1-2	TRBV18	NA
TGCGCCAGCAGCCAATGGAGCAATCAGCCCCAGCATTTT	CASSQWSNQPQHF	NA	TRBJ1-5	TRBV4-1	few
TGCGCCAGCAGCTTGGAAGGTCAGGAGACCCAGTACTTC	CASSLEGQETQYF	NA	TRBJ2-5	TRBV5-1	NA
TGTGCCAGCTCACCAGAGGGCTCCGAGCAGTACTTC	CASSPEGSEQYF	NA	TRBJ2-7	TRBV18	NA
TGTGCCAGCAGCTCCTTTATCGGGGCAGCAGATACGCAGTATTTT	CASSSFIGAADTQYF	NA	TRBJ2-3	TRBV5-6	NA
TGTGCCAGCAGCTTACCGCCATGGGACTTTAACTACGAGCAGTACTTC	CASSLPPWDFNYEQYF	NA	TRBJ2-7	TRBV13	NA
TGTGCCAGCAGCGTTTCTAGCGGGAGGGCCTTTGGGGAGCAGTACTTC	CASSVSSGRAFGEQYF	TRBD2	TRBJ2-7	TRBV9	NA
TGTGCCAGCACGGTGTCTGGCGGGACCAGACACAATGAGCAGTTCTTC	CASTVSGGTRHNEQFF	NA	TRBJ2-1	TRBV6-6	NA
TGTGCCAGCAGCACCCGACAGGGCACGAACCAGTACTTC	CASSTRQGTNQYF	TRBD1	TRBJ2-7	TRBV7-8	once
TGTGCCAGCAGACCCAGACAGGCGAACACTGAAGCTTTCTTT	CASRPRQANTEAFF	NA	TRBJ1-1	TRBV28	few
TGTGCCAGCGGGTCCGGATCCTACAATGAGCAGTTCTTC	CASGSGSYNEQFF	NA	TRBJ2-1	TRBV27	NA
TGTGCCACCAGCAGAAGACTAGCGGGGGTGATTTACAATGAGCAGTTCTTC	CATSRRLAGVIYNEQFF	TRBD2	TRBJ2-1	TRBV15	NA
TGTGCCTGGACCCACGAGCGGGGGCGATCTGAAGCTTTCTTT	CAWTHERGRSEAFF	NA	TRBJ1-1	TRBV30	NA
TGTGCCAGCAGTGATGTATCTCGGGGTGACGGGGGCTACGAGCAGTACTTC	CASSDVSRGDGGYEQYF	NA	TRBJ2-7	TRBV2	NA
TGTGCCAGCAGCAAACCTAGCGGGAGACTCGGGGGGACCCAGTACTTC	CASSKPSGRLGGTQYF	TRBD2	TRBJ2-5	TRBV5-4	NA
TGTGCCAGCTCCGTTACCGGGACTAGCGGGGTGAAAAGCTACAATGAGCAGTTCTTC	CASSVTGTSGVKSYNEQFF	TRBD2	TRBJ2-1	TRBV18	NA
TGCGCCAGCAGCCTTCTTCCCCGGACAGGGCGCGACACCGGGGAGCTGTTTTTT	CASSLLPRTGRDTGELFF	TRBD1	TRBJ2-2	TRBV4-3	NA